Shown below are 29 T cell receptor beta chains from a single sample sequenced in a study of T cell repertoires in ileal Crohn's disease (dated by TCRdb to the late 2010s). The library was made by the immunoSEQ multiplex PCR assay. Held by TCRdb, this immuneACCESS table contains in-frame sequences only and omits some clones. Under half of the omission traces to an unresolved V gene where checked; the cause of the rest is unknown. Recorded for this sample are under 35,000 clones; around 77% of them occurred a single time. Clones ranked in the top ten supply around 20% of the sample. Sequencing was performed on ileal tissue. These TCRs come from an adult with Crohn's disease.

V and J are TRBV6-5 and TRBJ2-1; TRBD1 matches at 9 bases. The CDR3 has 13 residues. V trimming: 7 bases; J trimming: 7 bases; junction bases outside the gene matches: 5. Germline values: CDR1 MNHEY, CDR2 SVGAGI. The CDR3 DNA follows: TGTGCCAGCAAGGGGACAGGGATAAATGAGCAGTTCTTC. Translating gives CASKGTGINEQFF.

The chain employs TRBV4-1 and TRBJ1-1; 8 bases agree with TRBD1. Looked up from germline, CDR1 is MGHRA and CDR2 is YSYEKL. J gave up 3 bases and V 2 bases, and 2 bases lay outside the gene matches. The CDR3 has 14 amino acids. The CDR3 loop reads CASSQPTGDTEAFF. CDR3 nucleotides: TGCGCCAGCAGCCAACCGACAGGGGACACTGAAGCTTTCTTT.

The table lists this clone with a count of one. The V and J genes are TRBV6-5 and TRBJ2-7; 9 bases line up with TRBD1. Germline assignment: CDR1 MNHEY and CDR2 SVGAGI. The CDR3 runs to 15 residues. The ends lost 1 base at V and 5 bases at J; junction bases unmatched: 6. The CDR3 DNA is TGTGCCAGCAGTTACTTAAGGACAGGGGTACACGAGCAGTACTTC. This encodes CASSYLRTGVHEQYF.

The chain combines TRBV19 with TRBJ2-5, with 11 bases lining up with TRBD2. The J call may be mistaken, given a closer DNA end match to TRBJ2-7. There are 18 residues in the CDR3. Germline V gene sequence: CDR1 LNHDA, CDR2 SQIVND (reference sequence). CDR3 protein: CASSIEGNSGRGVYEQYF. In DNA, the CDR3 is TGTGCCAGTAGTATAGAGGGGAATAGCGGGAGGGGTGTCTACGAGCAGTACTTC.

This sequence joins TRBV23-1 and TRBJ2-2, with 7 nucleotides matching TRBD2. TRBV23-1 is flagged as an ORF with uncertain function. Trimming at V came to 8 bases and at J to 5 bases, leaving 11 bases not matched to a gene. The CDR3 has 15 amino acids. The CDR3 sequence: CASEWTSLGTGELFF. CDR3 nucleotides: TGCGCCAGCGAATGGACTAGTTTAGGGACCGGGGAGCTGTTTTTT.

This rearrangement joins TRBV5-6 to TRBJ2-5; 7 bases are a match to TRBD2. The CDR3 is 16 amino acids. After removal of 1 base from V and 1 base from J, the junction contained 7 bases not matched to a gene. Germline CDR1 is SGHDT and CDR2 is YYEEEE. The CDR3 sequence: CASSLYGTTIQETQYF. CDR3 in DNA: TGTGCCAGCAGCTTGTATGGGACTACAATCCAAGAGACCCAGTACTTC.

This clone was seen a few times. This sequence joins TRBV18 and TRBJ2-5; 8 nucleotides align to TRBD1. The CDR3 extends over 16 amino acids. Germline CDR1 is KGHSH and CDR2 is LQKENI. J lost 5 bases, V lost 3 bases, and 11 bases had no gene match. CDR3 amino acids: CASSPSLDRVYETQYF. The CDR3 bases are TGTGCCAGCTCACCGAGTCTGGACAGGGTGTATGAGACCCAGTACTTC.

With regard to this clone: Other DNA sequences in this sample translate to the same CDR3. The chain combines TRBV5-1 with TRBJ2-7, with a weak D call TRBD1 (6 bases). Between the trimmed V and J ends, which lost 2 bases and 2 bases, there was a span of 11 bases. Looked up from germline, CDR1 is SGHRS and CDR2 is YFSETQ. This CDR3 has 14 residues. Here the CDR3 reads CASSFNDRPYEQYF. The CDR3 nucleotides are TGCGCCAGCAGCTTTAATGACAGGCCCTACGAGCAGTACTTC.

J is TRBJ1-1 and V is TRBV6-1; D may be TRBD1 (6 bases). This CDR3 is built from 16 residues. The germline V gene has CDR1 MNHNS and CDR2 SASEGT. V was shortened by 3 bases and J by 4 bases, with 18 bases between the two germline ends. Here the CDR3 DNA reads TGTGCCAGCAGTGAGGGGCACCTCGTAGGGGGCACTGAAGCTTTCTTT. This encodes CASSEGHLVGGTEAFF.

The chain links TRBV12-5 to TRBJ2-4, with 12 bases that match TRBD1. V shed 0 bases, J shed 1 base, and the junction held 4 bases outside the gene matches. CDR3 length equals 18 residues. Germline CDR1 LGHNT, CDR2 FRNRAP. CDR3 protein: CASGLVMGQGAAKNIQYF. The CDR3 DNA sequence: TGTGCTAGTGGTTTGGTCATGGGACAGGGGGCGGCCAAAAACATTCAGTACTTC.

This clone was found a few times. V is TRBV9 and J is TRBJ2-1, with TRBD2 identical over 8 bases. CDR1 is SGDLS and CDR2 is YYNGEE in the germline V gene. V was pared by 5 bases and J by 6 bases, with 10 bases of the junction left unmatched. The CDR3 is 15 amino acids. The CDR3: CASSGWAGGGNEQFF. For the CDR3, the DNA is TGTGCCAGCAGTGGCTGGGCGGGGGGCGGCAATGAGCAGTTCTTC.

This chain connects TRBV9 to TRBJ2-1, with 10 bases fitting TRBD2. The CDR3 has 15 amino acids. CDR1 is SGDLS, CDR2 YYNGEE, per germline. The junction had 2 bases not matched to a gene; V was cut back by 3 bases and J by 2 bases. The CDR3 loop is CASSEGLATYNEQFF. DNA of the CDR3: TGTGCCAGCAGCGAGGGACTAGCGACCTACAATGAGCAGTTCTTC.

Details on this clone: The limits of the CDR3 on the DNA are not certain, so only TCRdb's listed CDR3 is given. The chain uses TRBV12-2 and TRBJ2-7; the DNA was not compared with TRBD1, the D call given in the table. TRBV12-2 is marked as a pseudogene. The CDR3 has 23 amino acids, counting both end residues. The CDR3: CASRLVGVGTEQGILLSAYEQYF.

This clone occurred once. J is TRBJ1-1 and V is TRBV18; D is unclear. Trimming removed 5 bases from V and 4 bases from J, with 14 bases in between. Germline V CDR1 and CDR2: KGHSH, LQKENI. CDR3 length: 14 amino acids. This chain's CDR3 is CASSSDLSGTEAFF. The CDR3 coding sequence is TGTGCCAGCTCATCAGACCTTTCAGGCACTGAAGCTTTCTTT.

CDR3 sequence (DNA): TGCGCCAGCAGCCCCTCGGCGGCCAGCTCCTACGAGCAGTACTTC. Residues: CASSPSAASSYEQYF. The gene calls are TRBV5-1 and TRBJ2-7; D not certain. Germline V gene sequence: CDR1 SGHRS, CDR2 YFSETQ. There are 15 residues in the CDR3. Trimming took off 4 bases at V and 0 bases at J, with 14 bases between the two ends. Based on the CDR3 plus reference TRBV5-1 and TRBJ2-7, the full variable domain is KAGVTQTPRYLIKTRGQQVTLSCSPISGHRSVSWYQQTPGQGLQFLFEYFSETQRNKGNFPGRFSGRQFSNSRSEMNVSTLELGDSALYLCASSPSAASSYEQYFGPGTRLTVT.

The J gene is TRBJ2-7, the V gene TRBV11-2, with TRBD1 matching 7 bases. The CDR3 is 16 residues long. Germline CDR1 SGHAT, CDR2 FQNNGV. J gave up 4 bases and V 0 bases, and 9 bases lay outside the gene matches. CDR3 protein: CASSLEAAGGRYEQYF. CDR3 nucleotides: TGTGCCAGCAGCTTAGAGGCGGCAGGGGGTAGATACGAGCAGTACTTC.

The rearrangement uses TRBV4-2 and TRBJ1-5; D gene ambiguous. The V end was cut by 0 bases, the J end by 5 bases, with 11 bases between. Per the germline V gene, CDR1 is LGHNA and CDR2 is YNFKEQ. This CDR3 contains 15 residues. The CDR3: CASSQDWAGYQPQHF. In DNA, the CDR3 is TGTGCCAGCAGCCAAGATTGGGCAGGATATCAGCCCCAGCATTTT.

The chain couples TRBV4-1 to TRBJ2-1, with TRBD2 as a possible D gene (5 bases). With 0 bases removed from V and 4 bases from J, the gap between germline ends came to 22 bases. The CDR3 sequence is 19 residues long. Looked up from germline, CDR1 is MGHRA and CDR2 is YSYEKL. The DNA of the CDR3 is TGCGCCAGCAGCCAAGATCCTAACCGGAGGCTAGCAGATTACAATGAGCAGTTCTTC. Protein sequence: CASSQDPNRRLADYNEQFF.

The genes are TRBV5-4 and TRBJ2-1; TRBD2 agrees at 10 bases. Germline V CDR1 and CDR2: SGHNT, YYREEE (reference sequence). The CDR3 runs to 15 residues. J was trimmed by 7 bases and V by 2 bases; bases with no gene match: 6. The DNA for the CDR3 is TGTGCCAGCAGCTTTTTTAGCGGGGGGTTTAATGAGCAGTTCTTC. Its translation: CASSFFSGGFNEQFF.

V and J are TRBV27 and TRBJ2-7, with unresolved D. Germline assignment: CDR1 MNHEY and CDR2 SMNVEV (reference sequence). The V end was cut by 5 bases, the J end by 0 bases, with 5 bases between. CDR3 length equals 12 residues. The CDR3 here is CASSTYSYEQYF. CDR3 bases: TGTGCCAGCAGTACCTACTCCTACGAGCAGTACTTC.

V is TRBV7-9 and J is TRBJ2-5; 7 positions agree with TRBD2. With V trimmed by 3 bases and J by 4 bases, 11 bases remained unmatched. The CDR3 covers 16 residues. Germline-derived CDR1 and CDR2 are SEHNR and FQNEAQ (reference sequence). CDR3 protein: CASSFVGSGVSETQYF. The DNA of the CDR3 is TGTGCCAGCAGCTTCGTTGGGAGCGGGGTGTCAGAGACCCAGTACTTC.

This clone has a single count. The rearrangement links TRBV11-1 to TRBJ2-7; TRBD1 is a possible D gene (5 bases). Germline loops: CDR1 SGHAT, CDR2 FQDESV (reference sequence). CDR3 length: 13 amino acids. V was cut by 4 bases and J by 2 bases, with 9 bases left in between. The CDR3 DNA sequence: TGTGCCAGCAGCTGGACAACCCCCTACGAGCAGTACTTC. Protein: CASSWTTPYEQYF. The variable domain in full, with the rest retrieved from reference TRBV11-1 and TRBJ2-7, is EAEVAQSPRYKITEKSQAVAFWCDPISGHATLYWYRQILGQGPELLVQFQDESVVDDSQLPKDRFSAERLKGVDSTLKIQPAELGDSAMYLCASSWTTPYEQYFGPGTRLTVT.

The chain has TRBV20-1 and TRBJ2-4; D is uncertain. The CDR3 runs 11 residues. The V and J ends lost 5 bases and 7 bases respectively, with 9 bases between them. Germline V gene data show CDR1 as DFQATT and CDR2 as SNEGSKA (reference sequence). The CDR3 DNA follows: TGCAGTGCTCTTTCCGGGAACATTCAGTACTTC. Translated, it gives CSALSGNIQYF.

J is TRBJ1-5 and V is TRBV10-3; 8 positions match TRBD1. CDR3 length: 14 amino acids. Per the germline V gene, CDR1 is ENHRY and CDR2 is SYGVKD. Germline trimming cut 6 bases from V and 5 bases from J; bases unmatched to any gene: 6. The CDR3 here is CAIRSGTGDQPQHF. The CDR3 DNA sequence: TGTGCCATCAGGTCCGGGACAGGAGATCAGCCCCAGCATTTT.

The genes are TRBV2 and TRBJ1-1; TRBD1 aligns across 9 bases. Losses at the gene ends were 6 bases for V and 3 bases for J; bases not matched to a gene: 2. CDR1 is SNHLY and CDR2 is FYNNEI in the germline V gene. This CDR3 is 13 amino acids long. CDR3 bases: TGTGCCAGCAGCCGACAGGGGGACACTGAAGCTTTCTTT. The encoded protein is CASSRQGDTEAFF.

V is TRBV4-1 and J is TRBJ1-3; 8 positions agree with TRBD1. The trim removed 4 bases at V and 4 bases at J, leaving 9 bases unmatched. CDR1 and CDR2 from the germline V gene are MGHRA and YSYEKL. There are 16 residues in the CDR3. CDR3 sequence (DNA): TGCGCCAGCAGCCCCGACAGGGGATCGATCGGAAACACCATATATTTT. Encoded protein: CASSPDRGSIGNTIYF.

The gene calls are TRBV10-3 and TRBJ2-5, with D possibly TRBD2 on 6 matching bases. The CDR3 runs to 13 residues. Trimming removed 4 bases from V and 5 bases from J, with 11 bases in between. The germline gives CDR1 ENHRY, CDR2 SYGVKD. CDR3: CAISGGGGETQYF. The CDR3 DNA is TGTGCCATCAGTGGGGGAGGTGGGGAGACCCAGTACTTC.

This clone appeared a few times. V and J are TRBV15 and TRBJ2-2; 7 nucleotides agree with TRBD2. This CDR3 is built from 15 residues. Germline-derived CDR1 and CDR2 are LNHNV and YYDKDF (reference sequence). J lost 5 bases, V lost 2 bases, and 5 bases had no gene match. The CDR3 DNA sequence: TGTGCCACCAGCAGAACCATTAGCGGGACCGGGGAGCTGTTTTTT. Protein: CATSRTISGTGELFF.

CDR3 loop: CASSNSRQEQFF. CDR3 coding DNA: TGTGCCAGCAGCAACAGCCGACAAGAGCAGTTCTTC. The chain recombines TRBV6-5 with TRBJ2-1; D is undetermined. The CDR3 loop spans 12 amino acids. The V gene lost 6 bases and the J gene lost 10 bases, with 13 bases spanning the gap. Germline CDR1 MNHEY, CDR2 SVGAGI.